Presented here are 5 T cell receptor beta chains from one specimen sequenced in a study of cytomegalovirus exposure and HLA in healthy donors (dated by TCRdb to 2016 to 2017). Libraries were prepared through the immunoSEQ multiplex PCR assay. A mixture of 60 forward primers for TCR Vbeta segments and 13 reverse primers for TCR Jbeta segments was used in the multiplex PCR. TCRdb limited this immuneACCESS table to in-frame rearrangements with V and J called. A share of clones is missing; checked studies link under half to unresolved V genes, and the rest is unexplained. Across this sample there are roughly 170,000 clones, with approximately 88% seen only once. Around 0.97% of the sample is taken by the ten largest. The sequenced material came from PBMCs. These receptors all stem from a man in his thirties or forties in good health and CMV-seronegative.

The V call is TRBV7-9, the J call TRBJ1-5, with 8 bases matching TRBD1. This CDR3 has 16 amino acids. The J segment lost 2 bases and the V segment lost 5 bases, leaving 8 bases of the junction unmatched. Germline assignment: CDR1 SEHNR and CDR2 FQNEAQ (reference sequence). Written as DNA, the CDR3 is TGTGCCAGCAGCCTCCTAGACAGGGGCGGCAATCAGCCCCAGCATTTT. It translates to CASSLLDRGGNQPQHF.

This sequence joins TRBV5-5 and TRBJ1-2; 8 bases are a match to TRBD1. This CDR3 is built from 15 residues. Looked up from germline, CDR1 is SGHKS and CDR2 is YYEKEE (reference sequence). J was trimmed by 4 bases and V by 4 bases; bases with no gene match: 9. The CDR3 DNA follows: TGTGCCAGCAGCCCAAGGGACAGGTTTTTCTATGGCTACACCTTC. The encoded protein is CASSPRDRFFYGYTF.

The rearrangement uses TRBV28 and TRBJ1-4; 12 bases match TRBD1. Trimming removed 5 bases from V and 8 bases from J; junction bases left unmatched: 12. Germline V gene sequence: CDR1 MDHEN, CDR2 SYDVKM. The CDR3 has 17 amino acids. DNA of the CDR3: TGTGCCAGCAGTCCTGCCCCGGGACAGGGGGCGGGGGAAAAACTGTTTTTT. Translation: CASSPAPGQGAGEKLFF.

This sequence joins TRBV18 and TRBJ2-7; TRBD1 agrees at 8 bases. The junction had 10 bases not matched to a gene; V was cut back by 3 bases and J by 6 bases. This CDR3 contains 15 residues. CDR1 is KGHSH and CDR2 is LQKENI in the germline V gene. CDR3 in DNA: TGTGCCAGCTCACCTACGACAGGGGCCCAGAGCGAGCAGTACTTC. This sequence encodes CASSPTTGAQSEQYF.

The chain joins TRBV11-2 to TRBJ1-1, with 7 bases fitting TRBD1. The CDR3 loop spans 13 amino acids. Per the germline V gene, CDR1 is SGHAT and CDR2 is FQNNGV. Germline trimming cut 4 bases from V and 5 bases from J; bases unmatched to any gene: 4. CDR3 protein: CASSSARGTEAFF. CDR3 in DNA: TGTGCCAGCAGCTCGGCCAGGGGGACTGAAGCTTTCTTT.